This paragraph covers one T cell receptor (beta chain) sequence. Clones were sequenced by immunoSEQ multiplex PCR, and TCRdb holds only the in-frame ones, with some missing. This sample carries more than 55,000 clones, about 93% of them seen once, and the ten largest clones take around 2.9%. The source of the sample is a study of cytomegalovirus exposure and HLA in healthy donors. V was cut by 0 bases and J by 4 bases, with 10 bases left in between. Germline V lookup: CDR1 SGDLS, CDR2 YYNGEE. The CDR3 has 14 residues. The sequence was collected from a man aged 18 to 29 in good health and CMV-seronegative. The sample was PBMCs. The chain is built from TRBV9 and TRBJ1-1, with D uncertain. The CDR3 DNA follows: TGTGCCAGCAGCGTAGGGGGAGGGAGCACTGAAGCTTTCTTT. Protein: CASSVGGGSTEAFF.